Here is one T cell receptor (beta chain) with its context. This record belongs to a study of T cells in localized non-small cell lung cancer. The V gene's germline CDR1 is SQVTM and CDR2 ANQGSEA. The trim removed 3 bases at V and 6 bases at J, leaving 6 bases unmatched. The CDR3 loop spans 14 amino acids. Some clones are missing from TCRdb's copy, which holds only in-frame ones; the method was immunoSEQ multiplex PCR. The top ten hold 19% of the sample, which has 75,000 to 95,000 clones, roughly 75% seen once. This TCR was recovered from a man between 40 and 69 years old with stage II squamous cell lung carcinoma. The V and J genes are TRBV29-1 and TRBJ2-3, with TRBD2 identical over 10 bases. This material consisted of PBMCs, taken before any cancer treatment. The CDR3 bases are TGCAGCGTTGATGGGCTAGCGGGAGATGATACGCAGTATTTT. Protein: CSVDGLAGDDTQYF.